A single sample is the source of the 16 T cell receptor beta chains below, sequenced in a study of cytomegalovirus exposure and HLA in healthy donors. Use of 60 Vbeta and 13 Jbeta primers characterized the PCR. Generated by immunoSEQ multiplex PCR, the TCRdb table keeps only in-frame clones and is missing some. The table shows more than 95,000 clones, with 78% occurring only once. What was sequenced was PBMCs. The source of these receptors is a man between 25 and 39 years old in good health and CMV-seronegative.

This clone appeared a few times. V and J are TRBV6-5 and TRBJ2-1; D may be TRBD2 (7 bases). The CDR3 has 15 residues. Per the germline V gene, CDR1 is MNHEY and CDR2 is SVGAGI. V lost 6 bases, J lost 5 bases, and 17 bases lay in between. CDR3 DNA sequence: TGTGCCAGCAGAGAGGGGGGGGGACTCGACAATGAGCAGTTCTTC. Its protein product is CASREGGGLDNEQFF.

The gene calls are TRBV10-2 and TRBJ1-1; 9 bases map to TRBD1. Germline V lookup: CDR1 WSHSY, CDR2 SAAADI. The J segment lost 5 bases and the V segment lost 7 bases, leaving 5 bases of the junction unmatched. This CDR3 has 13 amino acids. The CDR3 here is CASIGTGWTEAFF. CDR3 nucleotide sequence: TGCGCCAGCATTGGGACAGGGTGGACTGAAGCTTTCTTT.

The V call is TRBV27, the J call TRBJ2-2; TRBD1 aligns across 8 bases. J was trimmed by 3 bases and V by 7 bases; bases with no gene match: 4. The V gene's germline CDR1 is MNHEY and CDR2 SMNVEV (reference sequence). The CDR3 covers 14 residues. CDR3 sequence reads: CASTDREDTGELFF. The DNA of the CDR3 is TGTGCCAGCACGGACAGGGAGGACACCGGGGAGCTGTTTTTT.

The chain's CDR3 is CASTEYGSGAPRQYF. In DNA, the CDR3 is TGTGCCAGCACCGAATATGGGAGCGGGGCACCTAGGCAGTACTTC. The chain uses TRBV28 and TRBJ2-7; 7 positions match TRBD2. The CDR3 has 15 amino acids. V lost 7 bases and J lost 9; bases outside the gene matches: 18. Per the germline V gene, CDR1 is MDHEN and CDR2 is SYDVKM.

Only a few counts were recorded for this clone. The rearrangement uses TRBV28 and TRBJ2-3; TRBD2 is a possible D gene (5 bases). Looked up from germline, CDR1 is MDHEN and CDR2 is SYDVKM. The germline V and J ends were trimmed by 6 bases and 4 bases, with 14 bases remaining between them. CDR3 size: 14 residues. CDR3 protein: CASRLEGLADTQYF. In DNA, the CDR3 is TGTGCCAGCAGGTTAGAGGGCCTCGCAGATACGCAGTATTTT.

In DNA form, the CDR3 reads TGTGCCAGCAGCGTAGGGAGGGGCGGCTATGGCTACACCTTC. It is translated as CASSVGRGGYGYTF. This chain uses TRBV9 with TRBJ1-2; tentatively, D is TRBD1 (5 bases). The CDR3 has 14 amino acids. CDR1 is SGDLS and CDR2 is YYNGEE in the germline V gene. The V end lost 0 bases, the J end lost 4 bases, and 10 bases lay between the germline ends.

The gene calls are TRBV18 and TRBJ2-5; no reliable D call. CDR1 is KGHSH, CDR2 LQKENI, per germline. Trimming shortened V by 5 bases and J by 1 base, and 8 bases separated the two germline ends. The length of the CDR3 is 13 residues. DNA for the CDR3: TGTGCCAGCTCAAGAAACATCCAAGAGACCCAGTACTTC. Translated, it gives CASSRNIQETQYF.

There are a few counts of this clone. The gene calls are TRBV28 and TRBJ2-7; no reliable D call. V lost 8 bases, J lost 0 bases, and 5 bases lay in between. The CDR3 spans 11 residues. The germline V gene has CDR1 MDHEN and CDR2 SYDVKM. The CDR3 loop reads CASGSSYEQYF. The CDR3 coding sequence is TGTGCCAGCGGTAGCTCCTACGAGCAGTACTTC.

The rearrangement uses TRBV10-3 and TRBJ2-7; TRBD2 agrees at 8 bases. Germline CDR1 is ENHRY and CDR2 is SYGVKD. V gave up 0 bases and J gave up 0 bases; unmatched junction bases: 4. This CDR3 spans 16 amino acids. The CDR3 region has the DNA TGTGCCATCAGTGAGTCTCAGCGGGGGCCCTCCTACGAGCAGTACTTC. Translated: CAISESQRGPSYEQYF.

This chain joins TRBV12-1 and TRBJ2-1; the table calls TRBD2, which could not be checked here. TRBV12-1 is tagged as a pseudogene. CDR3 length: 18 amino acids. The CDR3 sequence: CASSFVSGTSGSVDEQFF. DNA for the CDR3: TGTGCCAGCAGCTTTGTGTCCGGGACTAGCGGGAGTGTTGATGAGCAGTTCTTC.

This chain links TRBV19 with TRBJ2-3; 11 bases match TRBD2. V lost 6 bases to trimming and J lost 0 bases; unmatched junction nucleotides: 5. Germline lookup yields CDR1 LNHDA and CDR2 SQIVND (reference sequence). This CDR3 is built from 16 residues. CDR3 in amino acids: CASSVLAGGSTDTQYF. The CDR3 DNA reads TGTGCCAGTAGCGTTCTAGCGGGGGGAAGCACAGATACGCAGTATTTT. The entire variable domain, with the rest obtained from reference TRBV19 and TRBJ2-3, is as follows: DGGITQSPKYLFRKEGQNVTLSCEQNLNHDAMYWYRQDPGQGLRLIYYSQIVNDFQKGDIAEGYSVSREKKESFPLTVTSAQKNPTAFYLCASSVLAGGSTDTQYFGPGTRLTVL.

The gene calls are TRBV18 and TRBJ1-1, with D unresolved. V lost 2 bases and J lost 1, with 17 bases in between. The CDR3 loop spans 17 amino acids. Looked up from germline, CDR1 is KGHSH and CDR2 is LQKENI. The CDR3 loop is CASSPMAPGLGNTEAFF. Here the CDR3 DNA reads TGTGCCAGCTCACCAATGGCCCCGGGTTTGGGGAACACTGAAGCTTTCTTT.

This clone turned up a few times. The rearrangement links TRBV11-2 to TRBJ2-3; TRBD1 matches at 7 bases. Germline V gives CDR1 SGHAT, CDR2 FQNNGV. The CDR3 totals 13 residues. Germline trimming cut 6 bases from V and 4 bases from J; bases unmatched to any gene: 4. CDR3 in amino acids: CASRRTGADTQYF. The CDR3 bases are TGTGCCAGCAGGCGTACAGGGGCAGATACGCAGTATTTT.

The genes are TRBV7-9 and TRBJ2-6; TRBD1 matches 8 bases. The germline V gene has CDR1 SEHNR and CDR2 FQNEAQ (reference sequence). The CDR3 runs 18 residues. V was clipped by 3 bases and J by 4 bases; unmatched bases: 11. DNA for the CDR3: TGTGCCAGCAGCTTTTACGGGACAGGCATAGCGGGGGCCAACGTCCTGACTTTC. Amino acid sequence: CASSFYGTGIAGANVLTF.

The chain combines TRBV12-5 with TRBJ2-3, with D hard to call. The CDR3 length is 19 residues. Trimming cost V 1 base and J 2 bases, with 22 bases left between them. Germline V lookup: CDR1 LGHNT, CDR2 FRNRAP. CDR3 sequence (DNA): TGTGCTAGTGGTTTGGCCAAGGCACCCTCTTGGGCTATCACAGATACGCAGTATTTT. Translated, it gives CASGLAKAPSWAITDTQYF.

This chain connects TRBV28 to TRBJ1-4; D is uncertain. With 2 bases removed from V and 0 bases from J, the gap between germline ends came to 10 bases. The CDR3 has 16 residues. The germline CDR1 and CDR2 sequences are MDHEN and SYDVKM. CDR3 loop: CASSLQDTATNEKLFF. The CDR3 DNA is TGTGCCAGCAGTTTACAAGACACTGCAACTAATGAAAAACTGTTTTTT.